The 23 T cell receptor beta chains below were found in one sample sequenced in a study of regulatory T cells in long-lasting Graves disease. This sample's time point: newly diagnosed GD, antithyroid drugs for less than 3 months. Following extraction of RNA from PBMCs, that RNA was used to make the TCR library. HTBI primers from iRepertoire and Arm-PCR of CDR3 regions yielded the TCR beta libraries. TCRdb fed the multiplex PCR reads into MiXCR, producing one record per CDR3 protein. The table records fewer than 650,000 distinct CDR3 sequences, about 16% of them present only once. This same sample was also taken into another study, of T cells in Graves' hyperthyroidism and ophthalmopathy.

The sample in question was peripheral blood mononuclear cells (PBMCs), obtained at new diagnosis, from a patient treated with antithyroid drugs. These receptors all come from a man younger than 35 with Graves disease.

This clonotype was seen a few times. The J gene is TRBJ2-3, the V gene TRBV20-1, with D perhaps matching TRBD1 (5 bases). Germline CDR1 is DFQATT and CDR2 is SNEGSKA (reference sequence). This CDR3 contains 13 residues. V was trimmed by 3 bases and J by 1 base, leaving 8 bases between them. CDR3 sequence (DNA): TGCAGTGCTAGGGGGCAGGGCACAGATACGCAGTATTTT. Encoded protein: CSARGQGTDTQYF.

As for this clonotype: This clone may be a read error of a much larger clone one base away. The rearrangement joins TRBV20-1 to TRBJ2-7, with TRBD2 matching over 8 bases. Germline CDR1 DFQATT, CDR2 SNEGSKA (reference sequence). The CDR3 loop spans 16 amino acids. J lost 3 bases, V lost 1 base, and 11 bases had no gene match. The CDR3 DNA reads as TGCAGTGCTAGAGGGTCTGTTAGCGGGACGTTCTACGAGCAGTACTTC. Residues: CSARGSVSGTFYEQYF.

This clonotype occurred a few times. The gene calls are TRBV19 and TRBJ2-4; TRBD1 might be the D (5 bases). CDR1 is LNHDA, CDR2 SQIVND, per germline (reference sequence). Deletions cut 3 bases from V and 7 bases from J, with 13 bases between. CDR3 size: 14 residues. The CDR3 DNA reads TGTGCCAGTAGTATTGGGCAGGGTATGAACATTCAGTACTTC. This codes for CASSIGQGMNIQYF.

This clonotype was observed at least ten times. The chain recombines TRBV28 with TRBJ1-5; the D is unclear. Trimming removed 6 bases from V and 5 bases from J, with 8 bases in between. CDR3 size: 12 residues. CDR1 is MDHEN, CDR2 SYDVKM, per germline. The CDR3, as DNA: TGTGCCAGCAGCTCTGGAGATCAGCCCCAGCATTTT. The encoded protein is CASSSGDQPQHF.

CDR3 sequence: CASSIGASGDYNEQFF. The DNA for the CDR3 is TGTGCCAGTAGTATAGGAGCTAGCGGGGACTACAATGAGCAGTTCTTC. V usage is TRBV19 and J usage is TRBJ2-1, with 9 bases identical to TRBD2. The CDR3 extends over 16 amino acids. Germline CDR1 reads LNHDA; CDR2 reads SQIVND (reference sequence). Trimming cost V 1 base and J 3 bases; bases outside gene matches: 4. The variable domain in full, with the rest retrieved from reference TRBV19 and TRBJ2-1, is DGGITQSPKYLFRKEGQNVTLSCEQNLNHDAMYWYRQDPGQGLRLIYYSQIVNDFQKGDIAEGYSVSREKKESFPLTVTSAQKNPTAFYLCASSIGASGDYNEQFFGPGTRLTVL.

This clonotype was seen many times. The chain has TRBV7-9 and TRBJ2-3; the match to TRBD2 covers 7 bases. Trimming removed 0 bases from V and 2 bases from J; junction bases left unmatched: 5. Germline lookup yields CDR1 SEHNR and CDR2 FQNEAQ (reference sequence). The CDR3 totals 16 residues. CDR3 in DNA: TGTGCCAGCAGCTTAGCCAGCGGGACTGTCACAGATACGCAGTATTTT. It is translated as CASSLASGTVTDTQYF. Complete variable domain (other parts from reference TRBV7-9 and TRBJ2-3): DTGVSQNPRHKITKRGQNVTFRCDPISEHNRLYWYRQTLGQGPEFLTYFQNEAQLEKSRLLSDRFSAERPKGSFSTLEIQRTEQGDSAMYLCASSLASGTVTDTQYFGPGTRLTVL.

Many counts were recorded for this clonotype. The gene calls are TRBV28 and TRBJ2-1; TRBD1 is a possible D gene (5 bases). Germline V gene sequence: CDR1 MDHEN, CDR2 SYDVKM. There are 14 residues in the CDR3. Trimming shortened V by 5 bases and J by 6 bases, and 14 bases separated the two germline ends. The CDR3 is CASSHRRQLNEQFF. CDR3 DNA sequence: TGTGCCAGCAGTCACCGCCGACAGCTCAATGAGCAGTTCTTC.

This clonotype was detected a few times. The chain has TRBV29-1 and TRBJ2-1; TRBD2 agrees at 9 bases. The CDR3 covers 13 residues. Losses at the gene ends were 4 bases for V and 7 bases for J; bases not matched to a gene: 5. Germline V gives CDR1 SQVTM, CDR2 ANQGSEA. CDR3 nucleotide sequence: TGCAGCGTTGCTAGCGGGAAATCAAATGAGCAGTTCTTC. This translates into CSVASGKSNEQFF.

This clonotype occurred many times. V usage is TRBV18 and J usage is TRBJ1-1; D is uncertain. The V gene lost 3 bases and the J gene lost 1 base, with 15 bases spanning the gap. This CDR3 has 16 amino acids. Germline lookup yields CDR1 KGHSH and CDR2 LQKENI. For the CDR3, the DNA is TGTGCCAGCTCACCCGGCGGGGTAGTTGGGAACACTGAAGCTTTCTTT. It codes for CASSPGGVVGNTEAFF.

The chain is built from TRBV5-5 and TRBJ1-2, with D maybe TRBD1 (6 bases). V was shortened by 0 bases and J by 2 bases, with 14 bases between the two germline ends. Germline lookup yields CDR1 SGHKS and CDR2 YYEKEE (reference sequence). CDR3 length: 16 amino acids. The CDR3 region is CASSLGAGGANYGYTF. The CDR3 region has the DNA TGTGCCAGCAGCTTGGGTGCCGGGGGCGCCAACTATGGCTACACCTTC. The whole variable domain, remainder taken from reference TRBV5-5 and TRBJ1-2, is DAGVTQSPTHLIKTRGQQVTLRCSPISGHKSVSWYQQVLGQGPQFIFQYYEKEERGRGNFPDRFSARQFPNYSSELNVNALLLGDSALYLCASSLGAGGANYGYTFGSGTRLTVV.

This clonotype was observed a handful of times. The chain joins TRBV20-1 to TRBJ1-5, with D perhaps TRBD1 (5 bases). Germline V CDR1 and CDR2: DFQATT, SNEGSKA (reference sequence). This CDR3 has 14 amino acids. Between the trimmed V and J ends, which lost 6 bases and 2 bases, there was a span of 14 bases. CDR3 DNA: TGCAGTGCCCTTTCCCAGGGAGGCAATCAGCCCCAGCATTTT. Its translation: CSALSQGGNQPQHF.

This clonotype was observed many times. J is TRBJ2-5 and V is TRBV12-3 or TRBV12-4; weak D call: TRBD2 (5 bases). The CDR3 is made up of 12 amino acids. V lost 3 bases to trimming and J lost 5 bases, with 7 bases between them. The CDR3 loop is CASSFPGETQYF. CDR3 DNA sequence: TGTGCCAGCAGTTTTCCGGGGGAGACCCAGTACTTC.

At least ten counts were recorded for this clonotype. CDR3 residues: CSAALDPGLAINEQFF. Written as DNA, the CDR3 is TGCAGTGCTGCCCTCGATCCGGGACTAGCGATTAATGAGCAGTTCTTC. This rearrangement joins TRBV20-1 to TRBJ2-1; 10 bases are shared with TRBD2. CDR3 length: 16 amino acids. After removal of 5 bases from V and 7 bases from J, the junction contained 14 bases not matched to a gene. From germline, CDR1 is DFQATT and CDR2 SNEGSKA (reference sequence).

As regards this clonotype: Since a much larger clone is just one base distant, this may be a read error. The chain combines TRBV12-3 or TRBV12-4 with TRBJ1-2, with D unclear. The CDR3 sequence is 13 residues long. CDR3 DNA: TGTGCCAGCAGTCCACAGCAGTCCTATGGCTGCACCTTC. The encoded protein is CASSPQQSYGCTF.

The CDR3 nucleotides read TGTGCCAGCAGGATCGGCTCGTCCTCCTACGAGCAGTACTTC. It is translated as CASRIGSSSYEQYF. This rearrangement joins TRBV2 to TRBJ2-4; D call uncertain. The DNA matches TRBJ2-7 better at its end, which makes the J call doubtful. Germline CDR1 SNHLY, CDR2 FYNNEI. The CDR3 consists of 14 residues.

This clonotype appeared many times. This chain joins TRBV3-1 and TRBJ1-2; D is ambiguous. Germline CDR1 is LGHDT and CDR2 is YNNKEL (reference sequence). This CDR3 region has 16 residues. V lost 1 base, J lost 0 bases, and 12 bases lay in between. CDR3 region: CASSQVGRRANYGYTF. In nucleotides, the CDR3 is TGTGCCAGCAGCCAAGTCGGGCGGAGAGCTAACTATGGCTACACCTTC.

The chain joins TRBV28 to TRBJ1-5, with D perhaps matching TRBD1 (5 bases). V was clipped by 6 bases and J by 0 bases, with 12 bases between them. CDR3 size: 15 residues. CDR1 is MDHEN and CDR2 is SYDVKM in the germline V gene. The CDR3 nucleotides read TGTGCCAGCAGCATCAATCAGGGTAGCAATCAGCCCCAGCATTTT. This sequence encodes CASSINQGSNQPQHF.

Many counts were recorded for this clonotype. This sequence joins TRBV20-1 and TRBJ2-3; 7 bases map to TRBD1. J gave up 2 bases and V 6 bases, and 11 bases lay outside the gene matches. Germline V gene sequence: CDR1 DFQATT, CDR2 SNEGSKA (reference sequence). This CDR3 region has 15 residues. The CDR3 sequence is CSATRDRVATDTQYF. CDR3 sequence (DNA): TGCAGTGCAACCCGAGACAGGGTGGCCACAGATACGCAGTATTTT.

The CDR3 DNA is TGCAGCGTTGAAAGTCAGGAGGGTGGTGGCGAGCAGTACTTC. It yields the protein CSVESQEGGGEQYF. The rearrangement links TRBV29-1 to TRBJ2-7; weak D call: TRBD2 (6 bases). Trimming cost V 2 bases and J 6 bases, with 17 bases left between them. CDR1 is SQVTM, CDR2 ANQGSEA, per germline. This CDR3 has 14 amino acids.

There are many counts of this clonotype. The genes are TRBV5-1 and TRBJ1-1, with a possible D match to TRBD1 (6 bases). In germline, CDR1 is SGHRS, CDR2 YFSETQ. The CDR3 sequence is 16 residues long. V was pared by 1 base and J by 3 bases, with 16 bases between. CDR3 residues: CASSLNGGEYDTEAFF. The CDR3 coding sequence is TGCGCCAGCAGCTTGAATGGGGGCGAGTATGACACTGAAGCTTTCTTT.

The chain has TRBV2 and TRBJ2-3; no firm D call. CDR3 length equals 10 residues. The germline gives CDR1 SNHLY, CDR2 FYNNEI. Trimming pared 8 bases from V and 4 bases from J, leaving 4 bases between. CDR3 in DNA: TGTGCCAGCGGTCCAGATACGCAGTATTTT. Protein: CASGPDTQYF.

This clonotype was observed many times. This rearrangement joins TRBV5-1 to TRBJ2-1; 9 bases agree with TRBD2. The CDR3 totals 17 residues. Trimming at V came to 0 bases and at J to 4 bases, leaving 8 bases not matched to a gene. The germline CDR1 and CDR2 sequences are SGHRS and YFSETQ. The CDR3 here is CASSLAVRSGGYNEQFF. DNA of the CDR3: TGCGCCAGCAGCTTGGCTGTGCGTAGCGGGGGTTACAATGAGCAGTTCTTC.

The CDR3 loop is CASRGRGSYPSGETQYF. CDR3 coding DNA: TGTGCCAGCAGGGGGAGAGGGTCCTACCCGTCGGGGGAGACCCAGTACTTC. The rearrangement uses TRBV6-1 and TRBJ2-5; D might be TRBD2 (5 bases). The V end was cut by 6 bases, the J end by 5 bases, with 25 bases between. CDR1 MNHNS and CDR2 SASEGT come from the germline V gene. The CDR3 is made up of 17 amino acids.